This section outlines one T cell receptor (beta chain) sequence together with its context. Its antigen is unknown. No much larger clone exists at a distance of one base, and base qualities are not known. TCRbeta CDR3 regions were amplified from genomic DNA using the immunoSEQ Assay, a bias-controlled multiplex PCR. Turning to the authors' computational methods: The number of nucleated cells in each sample was estimated from the amplification of reference gene primers within the assay. Sequence reads were collapsed and filtered to measure the absolute abundance of every unique TCRbeta CDR3 rearrangement. For each sample, productive Simpson clonality was calculated by taking the square root of Simpson's diversity index across productive rearrangements. What TCRdb holds here is the immuneACCESS table cut down to in-frame rearrangements. Part of the clones is not present; checked against another copy, under half of the missing clones reflect an unresolved V gene, and the others are unexplained. V, J and clone size were drawn from that table, and D and trimming were deduced from the DNA. For this sample there are some 300,000 clones; 75% to 90% appear just once. Less than 2.5% of the sample lies in the top ten.

The sample is drawn from a study of blood T cell repertoires in COVID-19 (dated by TCRdb to the early 2020s). Notes on the research overall: The collaborator samples originated in the United States, Italy and Spain and spanned the acute and convalescent phases of COVID-19. The material from the prospective study consisted of cDNA or gDNA derived from T cells, B-cell-depleted T cells, or PBMCs. Subjects who had been exposed to COVID-19, were actively infected with it, or had recovered from it provided the deeply sampled blood TCRbeta repertoires that made up the dataset. The repertoires were made available in a free public database intended to serve as a resource for research on the immune response to SARS-CoV-2. Samples were obtained from the ongoing ImmuneRACE study (first 160 participants) and from over a thousand subjects provided by 6 global collaborators. A de-identified subject ID, COVID-19 status, age in years and sex were almost always included in the sample metadata. Where available, HLA class I and class II types were taken from metadata supplied by the sample provider and were not determined by assay-based typing. Overall results and qualifications from the work: How much clinical and demographic metadata was included differed by source and by participant, and the metadata was provided uncurated.

Each collaborating institution followed its own protocols to collect whole blood in K2EDTA tubes. For TCRbeta analysis, collaborators shipped samples in one of three forms: frozen whole blood, isolated PBMCs, or DNA extracted from either of those sample types. The receptor was isolated from a young man with active or convalescent COVID-19. What was sequenced was peripheral blood.

The sequence in DNA is TGTGCCAGTAGTTTTTCCCTGAGCGCACTAGCCAAAAACATTCAGTACTTC. Translated, it gives CASSFSLSALAKNIQYF. The chain is made from TRBV19 and TRBJ2-4, with the D gene uncertain. V is shortened by 5 bases, J by 0 bases, and the region joining them spans 17 bases. The CDR3 contains 17 residues, cysteine and phenylalanine counted. CDR3 DNA is the only sequence kept; it has 51 bases, read in frame from the first base. The germline V gene (reference sequence) specifies LNHDA as CDR1 and SQIVND as CDR2.